Given below is one T cell receptor (beta chain) in context. This clone turned up a few times. No antigen is known for it. There are no base qualities to consult, and no much larger clone falls within one base. The CDR3 regions of human TCRbeta chains were analyzed by immunosequencing. The original methods were these. TCRs in the repertoires were matched against a reference library of SARS-CoV-2-specific TCRs that had been generated with the MIRA antigen-specificity platform. Breadth was defined as the fraction of unique TCRs that were SARS-CoV-2-associated, and depth was defined as the fraction of total T cells that were SARS-CoV-2-associated. Using the MIRA data, each spike-specific TCR was mapped to the spike region that the TCR reacts to and placed in a CD4 or CD8 class. Log10-transformed breadth and depth values were compared by one-way ANOVA with Sidak's multiple comparisons tests. In TCRdb, the immuneACCESS table is reduced to in-frame sequences with V and J assigned. These tables do not hold every clone; where another copy was compared, an unresolved V gene accounts for under half, and the others remain unexplained. That table furnishes V, J and clone size, whereas the DNA furnished D and trimming. The sample profile shows some 150,000 clones; around 90% of them were found once. Together, the top ten hold approximately 1.6% of the sample.

Read against the paper, the sample's time point label means: baseline before first vaccination. Vaccinee samples came from UK trials COV001 and COV002, including a single-blind randomized controlled phase 2/3 trial of AZD1222 (ChAdOx1 nCoV-19) in healthy adults. For TCRbeta chain sequencing, PBMC samples from trial participants were taken at day 0 and at day 28 after the second dose. V and J are truncated by 2 bases and 3 bases respectively, leaving an intervening sequence of 10 bases. CDR1 and CDR2, per the germline V gene (reference sequence), are SEHNR and FQNEAQ. Its CDR3 holds 14 amino acids, cysteine through phenylalanine. Left in the record is the CDR3 DNA by itself, 42 bases read in frame from the first base. The data stem from a study of T cell responses to AZD1222 COVID-19 vaccine (dated by TCRdb to about 2021). About the study as a whole: Because spike-specific TCR depth and breadth did not differ between the two schedules, AZD1222 recipients who got a second dose at roughly 4 weeks were pooled with those who got a second dose at roughly 12 weeks. TCR sequencing covered some 250 trial participants: some 210 given two doses of AZD1222 and around 25 given two doses of MenACWY control vaccine. Trial participants were enrolled by age into 18-55, 56-69 and 70-plus year subgroups, with about 150, 28 and 57 TCR-sequenced participants respectively. Beyond this particular receptor, the publication reports: After two AZD1222 doses, spike-specific TCR breadth and depth were significantly higher than at day 0 and than in MenACWY recipients. Reportedly, close to half of the unique spike-specific TCRs recognized epitopes lying outside the regions that are mutated in the B.1.351 and B.1.1.7 variants. Participants were mostly white British and included more females than males, and it was suggested by the authors that clonal diversity may have been underestimated. CD4 TCRs associated with the vaccine covered the entire spike protein, and the dominant responses were in regions 160-218 and 743-854. Because no day 14 peak-response samples were available, repertoires were characterized only after the peak T cell response. Only five to seven AZD1222 recipients were SARS-CoV-2 seropositive at baseline, limiting conclusions about previously exposed vaccinees. The 56-69-year group was small, and its depth increase did not reach significance, likely because of low power.

The sequence is built from TRBV7-9 and TRBJ1-1; the D gene cannot be resolved reliably. This sample comprised peripheral blood, obtained on day 0 of AZD1222 vaccination. This clonotype was sampled from an adult in good health. This receptor has the CDR3 CASSLLLLDTEAFF. The nucleotides are TGTGCCAGCAGCTTATTACTTTTGGACACTGAAGCTTTCTTT. The full variable domain, with segments outside the CDR3 supplied by the reference TRBV7-9 and TRBJ1-1 proteins, appears as DTGVSQNPRHKITKRGQNVTFRCDPISEHNRLYWYRQTLGQGPEFLTYFQNEAQLEKSRLLSDRFSAERPKGSFSTLEIQRTEQGDSAMYLCASSLLLLDTEAFFGQGTRLTVV.